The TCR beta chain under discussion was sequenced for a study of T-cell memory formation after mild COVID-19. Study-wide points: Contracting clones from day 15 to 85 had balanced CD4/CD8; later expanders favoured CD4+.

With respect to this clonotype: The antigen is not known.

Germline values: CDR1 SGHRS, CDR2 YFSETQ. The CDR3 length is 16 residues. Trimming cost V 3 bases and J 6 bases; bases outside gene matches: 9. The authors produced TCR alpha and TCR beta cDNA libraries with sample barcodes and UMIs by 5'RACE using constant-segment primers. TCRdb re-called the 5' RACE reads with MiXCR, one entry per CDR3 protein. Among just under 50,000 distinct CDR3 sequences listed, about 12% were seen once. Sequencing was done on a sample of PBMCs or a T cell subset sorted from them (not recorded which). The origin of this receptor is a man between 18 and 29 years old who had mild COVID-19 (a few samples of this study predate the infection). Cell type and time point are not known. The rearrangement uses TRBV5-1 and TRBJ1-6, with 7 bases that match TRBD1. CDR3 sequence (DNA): TGCGCCAGCAGCTCCCACCGGGACAGCTTTAATTCACCCCTCCACTTT. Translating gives CASSSHRDSFNSPLHF.